The 23 T cell receptor beta chains below were found in one sample sequenced in a study of identical twins. Each CDR3 protein gets one entry after TCRdb re-called the 5' RACE reads with MiXCR. The data hold hundreds of thousands of distinct CDR3 sequences, with over 8.5% observed a single time. These data were also reused for a study on yellow fever vaccine responses in identical twins.

The source material was PBMCs. All receptors derive from a woman between 18 and 29 years old in good health.

This clonotype was seen only a few times. This CDR3 reads CASSLGGLSTTNEKLFF. CDR3 in DNA: TGTGCCAGCAGCTTAGGTGGTCTTAGCACGACTAATGAAAAACTGTTTTTT. The chain links TRBV7-8 to TRBJ1-4; D not resolved. CDR3 size: 17 residues. Germline CDR1 SGHVS, CDR2 FQNEAQ. V lost 1 base, J lost 2 bases, and 14 bases lay in between. The entire variable domain, with the rest obtained from reference TRBV7-8 and TRBJ1-4, is as follows: GAGVSQSPRYKVAKRGQDVALRCDPISGHVSLFWYQQALGQGPEFLTYFQNEAQLDKSGLPSDRFFAERPEGSVSTLKIQRTQQEDSAVYLCASSLGGLSTTNEKLFFGSGTQLSVL.

J is TRBJ2-1 and V is TRBV7-6; 9 bases are a match to TRBD2. CDR1 is SGHVS and CDR2 is FNYEAQ in the germline V gene. Unmatched junction bases numbered 11, after V lost 5 bases and J lost 6 bases. The CDR3 covers 16 residues. The CDR3: CASSVLLAGLLNEQFF. The CDR3 region has the DNA TGTGCCAGCAGCGTCCTACTAGCGGGCCTTCTCAATGAGCAGTTCTTC. The variable domain in full, completed from reference TRBV7-6 and TRBJ2-1, reads GAGVSQSPRYKVTKRGQDVALRCDPISGHVSLYWYRQALGQGPEFLTYFNYEAQQDKSGLPNDRFSAERPEGSISTLTIQRTEQRDSAMYRCASSVLLAGLLNEQFFGPGTRLTVL.

This chain uses TRBV5-5 with TRBJ2-1; TRBD2 agrees at 8 bases. V lost 1 base and J lost 6; bases outside the gene matches: 6. The CDR3 loop spans 15 amino acids. The germline gives CDR1 SGHKS, CDR2 YYEKEE (reference sequence). The CDR3 sequence: CASSLYAGGFNEQFF. The DNA of the CDR3 is TGTGCCAGCAGCTTGTACGCGGGAGGATTCAATGAGCAGTTCTTC.

Many counts were recorded for this clonotype. The chain links TRBV4-1 to TRBJ2-7; 9 bases align to TRBD1. V lost 4 bases and J lost 4; bases outside the gene matches: 8. Looked up from germline, CDR1 is MGHRA and CDR2 is YSYEKL. This CDR3 has 15 residues. CDR3 sequence: CASSLRDRVDYEQYF. The DNA for the CDR3 is TGCGCCAGCAGCCTTCGGGACAGGGTGGATTACGAGCAGTACTTC.

This clonotype was seen more than once but under ten times. The V gene is TRBV28, the J gene TRBJ2-7; 9 nucleotides match TRBD2. This CDR3 region has 17 residues. V lost 3 bases and J lost 3; bases outside the gene matches: 12. Germline CDR1 MDHEN, CDR2 SYDVKM. The CDR3 sequence is CASSFGTAGGNYYEQYF. The DNA for the CDR3 is TGTGCCAGCAGTTTCGGTACAGCGGGAGGAAACTACTACGAGCAGTACTTC.

The genes are TRBV6-1 and TRBJ2-5, with D perhaps assigned TRBD1 or TRBD2 (5 bases each). Germline CDR1 and CDR2: MNHNS and SASEGT. CDR3 length: 15 amino acids. Between the trimmed V and J ends, which lost 6 bases and 5 bases, there was a span of 19 bases. This CDR3 is CASSRSWGRGETQYF. Written as DNA, the CDR3 is TGTGCCAGCAGCCGATCGTGGGGCCGAGGGGAGACCCAGTACTTC.

This clonotype was counted ten times or more. The chain joins TRBV20-1 to TRBJ2-6, with D perhaps matching TRBD2 (5 bases). Trimming stripped 3 bases from V and 2 bases from J, with 8 bases between. The length of the CDR3 is 14 residues. Germline assignment: CDR1 DFQATT and CDR2 SNEGSKA (reference sequence). The CDR3 spells CSASLEAGANVLTF. The CDR3, as DNA: TGCAGTGCTAGTCTGGAGGCTGGGGCCAACGTCCTGACTTTC.

At least ten counts were recorded for this clonotype. V and J are TRBV6-1 and TRBJ2-7, with 10 positions matching TRBD2. CDR1 and CDR2 (germline): MNHNS, SASEGT. The CDR3 is made up of 15 amino acids. Trimming cost V 7 bases and J 4 bases; bases outside gene matches: 10. Here the CDR3 reads CASMPRASGSYEQYF. CDR3 sequence (DNA): TGTGCCAGCATGCCCAGGGCTAGCGGGAGTTACGAGCAGTACTTC.

This clonotype was counted a few times. This chain links TRBV18 with TRBJ2-1; 8 bases match TRBD2. Germline trimming cut 2 bases from V and 9 bases from J; bases unmatched to any gene: 12. Germline lookup yields CDR1 KGHSH and CDR2 LQKENI. The length of the CDR3 is 16 residues. The CDR3 loop is CASSPRTGLGVGEQFF. In nucleotides, the CDR3 is TGTGCCAGCTCACCAAGAACGGGACTAGGGGTGGGTGAGCAGTTCTTC.

The chain couples TRBV2 to TRBJ2-1, with 8 bases that match TRBD1. Per germline, CDR1 SNHLY and CDR2 FYNNEI. The CDR3 contains 13 residues. The V and J ends lost 8 bases and 4 bases, in that order; junction bases with no gene match: 4. The CDR3 coding sequence is TGTGCCAGCGGGGGACAGGCATACAATGAGCAGTTCTTC. Its translation: CASGGQAYNEQFF.

The rearrangement links TRBV28 to TRBJ2-2, with 8 bases aligning to TRBD2. V dropped 1 base and J dropped 0; count of bases not matched to a gene: 7. Germline CDR1 is MDHEN and CDR2 is SYDVKM. The CDR3 has 18 amino acids. DNA of the CDR3: TGTGCCAGCAGTTTATTAGGGCGGGGGGCCGCGAACACCGGGGAGCTGTTTTTT. It translates to CASSLLGRGAANTGELFF.

This chain uses TRBV20-1 with TRBJ2-1; 8 nucleotides agree with TRBD2. CDR3 length equals 18 residues. With V trimmed by 0 bases and J by 12 bases, 22 bases remained unmatched. CDR1 and CDR2 (germline): DFQATT, SNEGSKA (reference sequence). CDR3 in amino acids: CSARERLRAVGGGRRQFF. Written as DNA, the CDR3 is TGCAGTGCTAGAGAGCGACTGAGGGCGGTCGGGGGGGGCCGTCGGCAGTTCTTC.

The V and J genes are TRBV6-5 and TRBJ2-2, with D tentatively TRBD1 (6 bases). V lost 4 bases to trimming and J lost 6 bases, with 15 bases between them. CDR1 is MNHEY, CDR2 SVGAGI, per germline. This CDR3 has 15 residues. The CDR3 DNA sequence: TGTGCCAGCAGTTCCCCAGGGGTCGGCGCCGGGGAGCTGTTTTTT. Protein: CASSSPGVGAGELFF.

Concerning this clonotype: A junction end diverges from the germline sequence, so it may reflect a read error. The chain uses TRBV5-6 and TRBJ2-2, with D perhaps being TRBD1 or TRBD2 (5 bases each). The CDR3 covers 17 residues. Germline V gene lookup returns CDR1 SGHDT and CDR2 YYEEEE. CDR3 sequence: CAISPGDQGANTGELFF. The CDR3 DNA sequence: TGTGCCATCAGCCCCGGTGATCAGGGAGCGAACACCGGGGAGCTGTTTTTT.

This clonotype was seen only a few times. This sequence joins TRBV14 and TRBJ1-6; 9 nucleotides line up with TRBD1. The germline V gene encodes CDR1 SGHDN and CDR2 FVKESK. The CDR3 totals 17 residues. J was trimmed by 14 bases and V by 0 bases; bases with no gene match: 14. The CDR3 region is CASSQEESRDRAGSLHF. The CDR3 DNA reads TGTGCCAGCAGCCAAGAAGAATCGCGGGACAGGGCGGGCTCCCTCCACTTT.

The genes are TRBV2 and TRBJ2-1; 15 bases map to TRBD2. The trim removed 4 bases at V and 1 base at J, leaving 5 bases unmatched. CDR3 size: 18 residues. Germline V gene data show CDR1 as SNHLY and CDR2 as FYNNEI. CDR3 protein: CASSGTSGRAQSYNEQFF. CDR3 nucleotides: TGTGCCAGCAGTGGGACTAGCGGGAGGGCCCAGTCCTACAATGAGCAGTTCTTC. The full variable domain, completed using reference TRBV2 and TRBJ2-1, is EPEVTQTPSHQVTQMGQEVILRCVPISNHLYFYWYRQILGQKVEFLVSFYNNEISEKSEIFDDQFSVERPDGSNFTLKIRSTKLEDSAMYFCASSGTSGRAQSYNEQFFGPGTRLTVL.

This clonotype was seen a handful of times. The rearrangement joins TRBV18 to TRBJ2-1; 8 bases map to TRBD2. The trim removed 2 bases at V and 7 bases at J, leaving 7 bases unmatched. Germline V gene lookup returns CDR1 KGHSH and CDR2 LQKENI. The CDR3 contains 15 residues. The CDR3 spells CASSPAAGVMNEQFF. The CDR3 DNA reads as TGTGCCAGCTCACCAGCAGCGGGAGTTATGAATGAGCAGTTCTTC.

J is TRBJ2-5 and V is TRBV5-1; D is uncertain. CDR3 length equals 13 residues. Germline V gene sequence: CDR1 SGHRS, CDR2 YFSETQ. V was pared by 4 bases and J by 4 bases, with 11 bases between. CDR3 amino acids: CASSTQVRETQYF. The CDR3 nucleotides read TGCGCCAGCAGCACCCAGGTTAGAGAGACCCAGTACTTC.

The rearrangement joins TRBV6-1 to TRBJ2-3; D is possibly TRBD2 (5 bases). CDR3 length: 14 residues. Germline-derived CDR1 and CDR2 are MNHNS and SASEGT. Trimming took off 11 bases at V and 0 bases at J, with 15 bases between the two ends. This chain's CDR3 is CAGASRSSTDTQYF. In nucleotides, the CDR3 is TGTGCCGGAGCTAGCCGGAGTAGCACAGATACGCAGTATTTT.

This clonotype has more than one count but fewer than ten. The chain links TRBV19 to TRBJ2-7, with 10 bases that match TRBD1. Germline CDR1 is LNHDA and CDR2 is SQIVND (reference sequence). V gave up 7 bases and J gave up 7 bases; unmatched junction bases: 10. This CDR3 is 14 amino acids long. CDR3 protein: CASNSRDRGGEQYF. The CDR3 bases are TGTGCCAGTAACTCCCGGGACAGGGGAGGTGAGCAGTACTTC.

This clonotype was detected a few times. J is TRBJ2-5 and V is TRBV28, with D perhaps matching TRBD1 or TRBD2 (5 bases each). The CDR3 totals 16 residues. V was trimmed by 2 bases and J by 1 base, leaving 14 bases between them. Germline-derived CDR1 and CDR2 are MDHEN and SYDVKM. In DNA form, the CDR3 reads TGTGCCAGCAGTTTAGTCACCCAGGGAGTCCAAGAGACCCAGTACTTC. It is translated as CASSLVTQGVQETQYF.

This clonotype was counted between two and nine times. The chain uses TRBV28 and TRBJ1-6; D remains unclear. Per germline, CDR1 MDHEN and CDR2 SYDVKM. V was shortened by 10 bases and J by 0 bases, with 16 bases between the two germline ends. The CDR3 is 16 amino acids. CDR3 DNA: TGTGCCATAACGGACCGTAGGAGCTCCTATAATTCACCCCTCCACTTT. It translates to CAITDRRSSYNSPLHF.

This clonotype was detected ten times or more. The chain recombines TRBV12-3 or TRBV12-4 with TRBJ2-1; 10 bases agree with TRBD2. CDR3 size: 14 residues. Unmatched junction bases numbered 6, after V lost 4 bases and J lost 9 bases. The CDR3 here is CASSSTSGISEQFF. The CDR3 DNA is TGTGCCAGCAGTTCCACTAGCGGGATCAGTGAGCAGTTCTTC.